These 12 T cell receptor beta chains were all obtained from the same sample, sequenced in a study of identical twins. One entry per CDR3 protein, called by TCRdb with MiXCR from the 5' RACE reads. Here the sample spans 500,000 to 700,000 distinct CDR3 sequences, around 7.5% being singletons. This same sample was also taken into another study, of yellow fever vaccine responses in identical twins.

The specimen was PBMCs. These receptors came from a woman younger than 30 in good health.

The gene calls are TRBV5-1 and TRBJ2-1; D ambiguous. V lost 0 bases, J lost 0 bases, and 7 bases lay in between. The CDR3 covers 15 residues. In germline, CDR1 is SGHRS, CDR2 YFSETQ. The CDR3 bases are TGCGCCAGCAGCTTGGCATTCAGCTCCTACAATGAGCAGTTCTTC. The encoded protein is CASSLAFSSYNEQFF.

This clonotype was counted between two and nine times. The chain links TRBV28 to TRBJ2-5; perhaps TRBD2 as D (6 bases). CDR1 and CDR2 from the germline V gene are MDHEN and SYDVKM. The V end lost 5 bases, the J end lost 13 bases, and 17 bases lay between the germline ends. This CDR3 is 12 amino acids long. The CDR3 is CASSGERGARYF. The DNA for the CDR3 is TGTGCCAGCAGTGGGGAACGCGGGGCTCGGTACTTC.

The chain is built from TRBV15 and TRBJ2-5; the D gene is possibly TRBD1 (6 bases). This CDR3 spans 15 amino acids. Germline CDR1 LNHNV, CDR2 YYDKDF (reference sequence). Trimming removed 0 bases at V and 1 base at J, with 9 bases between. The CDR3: CATSRDKGVQETQYF. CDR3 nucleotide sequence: TGTGCCACCAGCAGAGATAAGGGGGTCCAAGAGACCCAGTACTTC.

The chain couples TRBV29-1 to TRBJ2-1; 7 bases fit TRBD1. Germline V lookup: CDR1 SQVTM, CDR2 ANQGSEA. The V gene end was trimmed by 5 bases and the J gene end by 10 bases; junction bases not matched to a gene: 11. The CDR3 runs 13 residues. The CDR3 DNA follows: TGCAGCGTTACGCAGGGCATCAGGGGGGAGCAGTTCTTC. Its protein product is CSVTQGIRGEQFF.

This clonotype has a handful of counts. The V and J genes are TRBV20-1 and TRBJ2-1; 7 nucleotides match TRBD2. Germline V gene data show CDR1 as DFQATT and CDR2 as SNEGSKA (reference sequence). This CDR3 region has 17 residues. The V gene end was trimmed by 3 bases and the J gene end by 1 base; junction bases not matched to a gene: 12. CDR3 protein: CSASSVGGGPSYNEQFF. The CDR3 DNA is TGCAGTGCTAGCTCGGTGGGGGGAGGGCCTTCCTACAATGAGCAGTTCTTC.

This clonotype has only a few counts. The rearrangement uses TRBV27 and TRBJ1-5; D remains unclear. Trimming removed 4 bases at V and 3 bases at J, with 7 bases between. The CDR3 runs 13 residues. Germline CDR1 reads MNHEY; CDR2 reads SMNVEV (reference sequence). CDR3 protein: CASSWQVNQPQHF. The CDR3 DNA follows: TGTGCCAGCAGTTGGCAGGTCAATCAGCCCCAGCATTTT.

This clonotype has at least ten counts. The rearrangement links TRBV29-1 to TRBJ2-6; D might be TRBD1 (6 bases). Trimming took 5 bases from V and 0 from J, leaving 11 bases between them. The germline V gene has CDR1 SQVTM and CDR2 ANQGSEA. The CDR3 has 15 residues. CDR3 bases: TGCAGCGTTTTGGGACACCTCTCTGGGGCCAACGTCCTGACTTTC. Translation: CSVLGHLSGANVLTF.

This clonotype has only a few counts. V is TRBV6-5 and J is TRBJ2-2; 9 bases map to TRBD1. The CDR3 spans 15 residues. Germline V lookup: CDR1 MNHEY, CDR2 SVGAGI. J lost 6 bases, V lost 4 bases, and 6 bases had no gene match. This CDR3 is CASSSGTGFAGELFF. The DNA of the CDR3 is TGTGCCAGCAGTTCCGGGACAGGGTTTGCCGGGGAGCTGTTTTTT.

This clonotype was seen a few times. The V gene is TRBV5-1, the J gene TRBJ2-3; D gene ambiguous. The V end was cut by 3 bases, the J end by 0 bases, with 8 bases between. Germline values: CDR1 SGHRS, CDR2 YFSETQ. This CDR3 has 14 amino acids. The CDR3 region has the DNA TGCGCCAGCAGCTCACTGGACAGCACAGATACGCAGTATTTT. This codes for CASSSLDSTDTQYF.

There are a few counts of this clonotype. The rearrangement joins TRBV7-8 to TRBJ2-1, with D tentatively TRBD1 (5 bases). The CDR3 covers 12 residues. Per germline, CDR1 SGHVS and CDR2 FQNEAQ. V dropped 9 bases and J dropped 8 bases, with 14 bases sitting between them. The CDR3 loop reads CASSGLGDEQFF. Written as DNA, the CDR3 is TGTGCCAGTTCAGGGTTAGGGGATGAGCAGTTCTTC.

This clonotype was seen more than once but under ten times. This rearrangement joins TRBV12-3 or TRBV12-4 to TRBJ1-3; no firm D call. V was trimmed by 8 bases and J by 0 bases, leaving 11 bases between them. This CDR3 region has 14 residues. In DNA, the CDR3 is TGTGCCAGCGGAAAGGCGTCCTCTGGAAACACCATATATTTT. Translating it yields CASGKASSGNTIYF.

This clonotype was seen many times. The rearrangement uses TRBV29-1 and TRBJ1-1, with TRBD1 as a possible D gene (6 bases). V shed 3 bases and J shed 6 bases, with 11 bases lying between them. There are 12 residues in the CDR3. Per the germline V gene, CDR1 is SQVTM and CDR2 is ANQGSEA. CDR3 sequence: CSVEEGGPEAFF. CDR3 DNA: TGCAGCGTTGAGGAGGGGGGACCTGAAGCTTTCTTT.